This passage covers 19 T cell receptor beta chains from one sample sequenced in a study of T cells in Graves' hyperthyroidism and ophthalmopathy. RNA transcripts yielded amplified TCR beta CDR3 regions. An initial round of RT-PCR targeting the TCR CDR3 relied on the HTBI primer set. In TCRdb, the multiplex PCR reads were re-called with MiXCR into one record per CDR3 protein. This table has nearly 600,000 distinct CDR3 sequences, more than 11% appearing once. What was sequenced was blood. These receptor sequences come from a woman under 40 with Graves' hyperthyroidism that later progressed to Graves' ophthalmopathy.

This clonotype has at least ten counts. The genes are TRBV7-2 and TRBJ2-5; 7 positions agree with TRBD1. This CDR3 comprises 15 residues. Germline V gene lookup returns CDR1 SGHTA and CDR2 FQGNSA. Trimming at V came to 5 bases and at J to 5 bases, leaving 11 bases not matched to a gene. For the CDR3, the DNA is TGTGCCAGCAGCCGAACCAGACAGGGCGGGGAGACCCAGTACTTC. Residues: CASSRTRQGGETQYF.

This sequence joins TRBV20-1 and TRBJ2-7; 7 bases map to TRBD2. The CDR3 is 18 residues long. The germline gives CDR1 DFQATT, CDR2 SNEGSKA (reference sequence). Trimming at V came to 0 bases and at J to 0 bases, leaving 14 bases not matched to a gene. This CDR3 is CSARDREAGWESSYEQYF. In nucleotides, the CDR3 is TGCAGTGCTAGAGATCGGGAAGCGGGGTGGGAGAGCTCCTACGAGCAGTACTTC.

Comments on this clonotype: A read error may be the cause here, since a much bigger clone is one base away. This chain connects TRBV2 to TRBJ2-7; a weak D match, TRBD2 (6 bases). This CDR3 comprises 12 residues. Looked up from germline, CDR1 is SNHLY and CDR2 is FYNNEI. The CDR3 sequence: CAGRGSGDEKYF. CDR3 DNA sequence: TGTGCCGGCCGGGGCTCGGGGGACGAGAAGTACTTC.

This clonotype showed up many times. The chain employs TRBV30 and TRBJ1-1; D is ambiguous. Germline V lookup: CDR1 GTSNPN, CDR2 SVGIG (reference sequence). V lost 2 bases and J 2 bases, leaving 9 bases between the germline ends. The CDR3 is 13 residues long. This chain's CDR3 is CAWSQQYNTEAFF. The DNA of the CDR3 is TGTGCCTGGAGTCAACAATATAACACTGAAGCTTTCTTT.

This clonotype was observed a handful of times. The rearrangement links TRBV7-2 to TRBJ1-2, with 8 bases aligning to TRBD1. J lost 9 bases, V lost 8 bases, and 11 bases had no gene match. The CDR3 contains 13 residues. From germline, CDR1 is SGHTA and CDR2 FQGNSA. This chain's CDR3 is CASGPTDRGSYTF. In nucleotides, the CDR3 is TGTGCCAGCGGCCCCACCGACAGGGGTAGCTACACCTTC.

There are a few counts of this clonotype. This rearrangement joins TRBV4-1 to TRBJ1-2; D is unresolved. CDR1 is MGHRA and CDR2 is YSYEKL in the germline V gene. V shed 1 base and J shed 4 bases, with 10 bases lying between them. CDR3 size: 14 residues. The CDR3 reads CASSQGFQSYGYTF. DNA for the CDR3: TGCGCCAGCAGCCAAGGATTTCAGTCCTATGGCTACACCTTC.

This sequence joins TRBV4-1 and TRBJ1-1; 7 nucleotides agree with TRBD1. V trimming: 1 base; J trimming: 3 bases; junction bases outside the gene matches: 5. This CDR3 region has 15 residues. Per the germline V gene, CDR1 is MGHRA and CDR2 is YSYEKL. CDR3 DNA: TGCGCCAGCAGCCAAGTCTATGGGACAGACACTGAAGCTTTCTTT. It yields the protein CASSQVYGTDTEAFF.

This clonotype was seen a few times. This chain links TRBV30 with TRBJ2-4, with D perhaps TRBD1 (5 bases). Germline-derived CDR1 and CDR2 are GTSNPN and SVGIG (reference sequence). The length of the CDR3 is 13 residues. The V end lost 5 bases, the J end lost 0 bases, and 8 bases lay between the germline ends. CDR3 sequence (DNA): TGTGCCTGGGACAGTCTAGCCAAAAACATTCAGTACTTC. Translation gives CAWDSLAKNIQYF.

The chain couples TRBV28 to TRBJ1-6; D not certain. V was shortened by 7 bases and J by 9 bases, with 16 bases between the two germline ends. Germline CDR1 is MDHEN and CDR2 is SYDVKM. This CDR3 spans 14 amino acids. The CDR3 is CASINPARRSPLHF. The CDR3 DNA follows: TGTGCCAGCATCAACCCCGCGCGGCGTTCACCCCTCCACTTT.

In this sample, this clonotype turned up many times. The rearrangement joins TRBV12-3 or TRBV12-4 to TRBJ1-5; D is undetermined. The CDR3 is 17 residues long. V lost 3 bases to trimming and J lost 2 bases, with 17 bases between them. The CDR3 sequence is CASSLDRWVEGNQPQHF. The DNA of the CDR3 is TGTGCCAGCAGTTTGGATCGCTGGGTAGAGGGCAATCAGCCCCAGCATTTT.

The gene calls are TRBV24-1 and TRBJ2-1, with D unresolved. Trimming left V 1 base short and J 3 bases short, with 15 bases between. The CDR3 runs to 17 residues. Per germline, CDR1 KGHDR and CDR2 SFDVKD. CDR3 nucleotides: TGTGCCACCAGTGATTTTCAAGACCCGACCCTCTACAATGAGCAGTTCTTC. It codes for CATSDFQDPTLYNEQFF.

The table lists this clonotype with many counts. This chain uses TRBV9 with TRBJ2-7; 10 nucleotides agree with TRBD1. Trimming took 3 bases from V and 2 from J; bases not matched to a gene: 2. The CDR3 covers 14 residues. The germline CDR1 and CDR2 sequences are SGDLS and YYNGEE. The CDR3 spells CASSATGGPYEQYF. The CDR3 DNA follows: TGTGCCAGCAGCGCGACAGGGGGCCCCTACGAGCAGTACTTC.

This clonotype has ten or more counts. The rearrangement joins TRBV18 to TRBJ1-4; 7 nucleotides match TRBD1. In germline, CDR1 is KGHSH, CDR2 LQKENI. V gave up 1 base and J gave up 7 bases; unmatched junction bases: 15. The CDR3 extends over 18 amino acids. This CDR3 is CASSPLVPAPGQFEKLFF. CDR3 DNA: TGTGCCAGCTCACCACTCGTACCCGCTCCGGGACAGTTTGAAAAACTGTTTTTT.

This clonotype showed up many times. The chain joins TRBV5-1 to TRBJ2-3; D is possibly TRBD1 (6 bases). Trimming left V 1 base short and J 5 bases short, with 11 bases between. Germline V gene lookup returns CDR1 SGHRS and CDR2 YFSETQ. The CDR3 covers 14 residues. The CDR3 is CASSLNRAEDTQYF. The CDR3, as DNA: TGCGCCAGCAGCTTGAACAGGGCTGAAGATACGCAGTATTTT.

This clonotype was counted a few times. The V call is TRBV6-2 or TRBV6-3, the J call TRBJ1-2; 8 nucleotides agree with TRBD1. Trimming took 4 bases from V and 0 from J; bases not matched to a gene: 7. Germline V gene sequence: CDR1 MNHEY, CDR2 SVGEGT. The CDR3 spans 16 residues. In nucleotides, the CDR3 is TGTGCCAGCAGTTGGGACAGGAAGCCCCCTAACTATGGCTACACCTTC. It codes for CASSWDRKPPNYGYTF.

This clonotype appeared a few times. The chain links TRBV20-1 to TRBJ2-2; 9 nucleotides match TRBD1. The CDR3 totals 17 residues. The ends lost 3 bases at V and 6 bases at J; junction bases unmatched: 14. Germline values: CDR1 DFQATT, CDR2 SNEGSKA (reference sequence). The chain's CDR3 is CSARDLPVGTGPGELFF. For the CDR3, the DNA is TGCAGTGCTAGGGATCTACCCGTCGGGACAGGGCCCGGGGAGCTGTTTTTT.

This clonotype came up a few times. This rearrangement joins TRBV5-1 to TRBJ2-3, with TRBD2 as a possible D gene (6 bases). The CDR3 spans 13 residues. CDR1 is SGHRS and CDR2 is YFSETQ in the germline V gene. The V end was cut by 2 bases, the J end by 6 bases, with 10 bases between. CDR3 DNA: TGCGCCAGCAGCTTAGGGGCGGGGGATACGCAGTATTTT. It is translated as CASSLGAGDTQYF.

This clonotype was seen a single time. The chain recombines TRBV7-9 with TRBJ2-3, with D perhaps matching TRBD2 (5 bases). Germline CDR1 and CDR2: SEHNR and FQNEAQ (reference sequence). The V end was cut by 2 bases, the J end by 0 bases, with 9 bases between. This CDR3 is built from 15 residues. This chain's CDR3 is CASSLRGASTDTQYF. The CDR3 DNA sequence: TGTGCCAGCAGCTTACGGGGAGCTAGCACAGATACGCAGTATTTT.

This clonotype was found many times. The V and J genes are TRBV24-1 and TRBJ2-2, with a tentative D call TRBD2 (5 bases). Looked up from germline, CDR1 is KGHDR and CDR2 is SFDVKD. The V end lost 1 base, the J end lost 7 bases, and 9 bases lay between the germline ends. The CDR3 is 14 residues long. The CDR3 here is CATSDLEGVGELFF. Written as DNA, the CDR3 is TGTGCCACCAGTGATTTAGAGGGAGTCGGGGAGCTGTTTTTT.